The 27 T cell receptor beta chains presented below share a single source sample, sequenced in a study of shared clonotypes between healthy human individuals. Some clones are missing from TCRdb's copy, which holds only in-frame ones; the method was immunoSEQ multiplex PCR. The table shows about 490,000 clones, with 76% occurring only once. The sequencing input was PBMCs. Receptor source: a woman aged 40-49 years in good health. Some clones in this sample may be carry-over from other donors' samples.

The chain has TRBV7-2 and TRBJ2-3; no reliable D call. This CDR3 has 12 residues. V shed 6 bases and J shed 1 base, with 5 bases lying between them. CDR1 and CDR2 (germline): SGHTA, FQGNSA. CDR3 amino acids: CASRSGTDTQYF. CDR3 DNA: TGTGCCAGCAGGTCTGGCACAGATACGCAGTATTTT.

The gene calls are TRBV11-2 and TRBJ2-7; D possibly corresponds to TRBD1 (6 bases). There are 14 residues in the CDR3. Deletions cut 3 bases from V and 1 base from J, with 10 bases between. Per the germline V gene, CDR1 is SGHAT and CDR2 is FQNNGV. The CDR3 sequence: CASSFGQGSYEQYF. CDR3 sequence (DNA): TGTGCCAGCAGCTTTGGGCAGGGGTCCTACGAGCAGTACTTC.

This clone was picked up many times. The chain joins TRBV10-3 to TRBJ2-3, with TRBD1 matching 7 bases. The ends lost 11 bases at V and 3 bases at J; junction bases unmatched: 11. This CDR3 is built from 14 residues. The germline gives CDR1 ENHRY, CDR2 SYGVKD. CDR3 in DNA: TGTGCCTCCGGGGACAGTGAGGAGACAGATACGCAGTATTTT. This translates into CASGDSEETDTQYF.

V gene TRBV6-1 combines with J gene TRBJ2-2, with D tentatively TRBD2 (6 bases). Trimming removed 4 bases from V and 5 bases from J, with 14 bases in between. In germline, CDR1 is MNHNS, CDR2 SASEGT. CDR3 length equals 15 residues. The CDR3 bases are TGTGCCAGCAGTGTCCGGGACTTCGGGACCGGGGAGCTGTTTTTT. Encoded protein: CASSVRDFGTGELFF.

To note about this clone: This is likely an artifact of a read error, given a far larger clone one base away. This same CDR3 is encoded by further DNA sequences in the sample. Written as DNA, the CDR3 is TGTGCCAGCAGTGTATCCAGCGGGATGGGGTCTTACGAGCAGTACTTC. It specifies CASSVSSGMGSYEQYF. The chain uses TRBV2 and TRBJ2-7; TRBD2 matches 7 bases. Trimming at V came to 4 bases and at J to 4 bases, leaving 13 bases not matched to a gene. Germline CDR1 SNHLY, CDR2 FYNNEI. The CDR3 runs 16 residues.

The V and J genes are TRBV9 and TRBJ2-7; 10 bases are shared with TRBD2. With V trimmed by 0 bases and J by 7 bases, 10 bases remained unmatched. The CDR3 covers 16 residues. CDR1 is SGDLS and CDR2 is YYNGEE in the germline V gene. The CDR3 loop is CASSVGVAGGPYEQYF. DNA of the CDR3: TGTGCCAGCAGCGTAGGGGTAGCGGGAGGACCGTATGAGCAGTACTTC.

V gene TRBV5-6 combines with J gene TRBJ1-2; 7 positions match TRBD1. The CDR3 runs to 16 residues. Germline V lookup: CDR1 SGHDT, CDR2 YYEEEE. J gave up 1 base and V 1 base, and 7 bases lay outside the gene matches. The CDR3 DNA is TGTGCCAGCAGCTTGAGATCAGGGGGAGATAACTATGGCTACACCTTC. Protein product: CASSLRSGGDNYGYTF.

The genes are TRBV4-1 and TRBJ1-2, with D tentatively TRBD1 (6 bases). The CDR3 is made up of 16 amino acids. CDR1 and CDR2 from the germline V gene are MGHRA and YSYEKL. V was trimmed by 0 bases and J by 4 bases, leaving 15 bases between them. The CDR3 DNA sequence: TGCGCCAGCAGCCAAGAAGGAGGGGGTGGAATCTATGGCTACACCTTC. Protein sequence: CASSQEGGGGIYGYTF.

The chain recombines TRBV7-7 with TRBJ2-2; D is unresolved. The V gene's germline CDR1 is SSHAT and CDR2 FNYEAQ (reference sequence). This CDR3 region has 12 residues. V lost 4 bases, J lost 6 bases, and 6 bases lay in between. The CDR3 spells CASSSGAGELFF. CDR3 DNA: TGTGCCAGCAGCTCCGGTGCCGGGGAGCTGTTTTTT.

The rearrangement links TRBV18 to TRBJ1-1, with D tentatively TRBD1 (6 bases). The CDR3 spans 15 residues. V dropped 0 bases and J dropped 2 bases, with 10 bases sitting between them. From germline, CDR1 is KGHSH and CDR2 LQKENI. CDR3 amino acids: CASSPPTGSNTEAFF. DNA of the CDR3: TGTGCCAGCTCACCACCGACAGGCTCAAACACTGAAGCTTTCTTT.

The gene calls are TRBV2 and TRBJ2-7; TRBD2 matches 7 bases. Germline loops: CDR1 SNHLY, CDR2 FYNNEI. The J segment lost 6 bases and the V segment lost 6 bases, leaving 5 bases of the junction unmatched. This CDR3 spans 12 amino acids. CDR3 in amino acids: CASSSGGGEQYF. CDR3 nucleotide sequence: TGTGCCAGCAGCAGCGGCGGGGGCGAGCAGTACTTC.

The sample holds a few counts of this clone. The rearrangement links TRBV7-9 to TRBJ1-4; TRBD1 agrees at 9 bases. Germline CDR1 reads SEHNR; CDR2 reads FQNEAQ (reference sequence). The length of the CDR3 is 14 residues. Trimming at V came to 1 base and at J to 7 bases, leaving 1 base not matched to a gene. This CDR3 reads CASSLEGQGEKLFF. DNA for the CDR3: TGTGCCAGCAGCTTAGAGGGACAGGGTGAAAAACTGTTTTTT.

This chain links TRBV7-2 with TRBJ1-2, with TRBD1 as a possible D gene (6 bases). V was trimmed by 5 bases and J by 8 bases, leaving 15 bases between them. This CDR3 contains 13 residues. Looked up from germline, CDR1 is SGHTA and CDR2 is FQGNSA. The CDR3 sequence is CASSPDPGAGYTF. The CDR3 nucleotides read TGTGCCAGCAGCCCGGACCCGGGGGCGGGCTACACCTTC.

The V and J genes are TRBV4-1 and TRBJ2-3; 7 nucleotides agree with TRBD2. Germline CDR1 reads MGHRA; CDR2 reads YSYEKL. Unmatched junction bases numbered 15, after V lost 4 bases and J lost 5 bases. The CDR3 has 17 amino acids. This CDR3 is CASSRHRDYPARDTQYF. In DNA, the CDR3 is TGCGCCAGCAGCCGACACCGGGACTACCCAGCGAGAGATACGCAGTATTTT.

This CDR3 is CASSYTSGSPDTQYF. For the CDR3, the DNA is TGTGCCAGCAGTTACACTAGCGGGAGCCCAGATACGCAGTATTTT. The rearrangement uses TRBV6-5 and TRBJ2-3, with 11 bases identical to TRBD2. CDR3 length: 15 amino acids. V shed 2 bases and J 4 bases; nucleotides not matched to a gene: 2. In germline, CDR1 is MNHEY, CDR2 SVGAGI.

The V gene is TRBV19, the J gene TRBJ1-2; D is possibly TRBD1 (6 bases). The CDR3 is 13 residues long. The germline gives CDR1 LNHDA, CDR2 SQIVND (reference sequence). V lost 5 bases and J 7 bases, leaving 14 bases between the germline ends. CDR3 nucleotides: TGTGCCAGTAGTGTCGGACAGTATCGTGGCTACACCTTC. The encoded protein is CASSVGQYRGYTF.

Worth noting for this clone: In the same sample, other DNA sequences code for this CDR3. The chain employs TRBV5-1 and TRBJ2-3; 10 bases align to TRBD1. V shed 2 bases, J shed 1 base, and the junction held 1 base outside the gene matches. The CDR3 covers 15 residues. CDR1 SGHRS and CDR2 YFSETQ come from the germline V gene. As DNA, the CDR3 is TGCGCCAGCAGCTTAGGGACAGGGGGCACAGATACGCAGTATTTT. Protein product: CASSLGTGGTDTQYF. Combining the CDR3 with reference TRBV5-1 and TRBJ2-3 gives the whole variable domain KAGVTQTPRYLIKTRGQQVTLSCSPISGHRSVSWYQQTPGQGLQFLFEYFSETQRNKGNFPGRFSGRQFSNSRSEMNVSTLELGDSALYLCASSLGTGGTDTQYFGPGTRLTVL.

This chain joins TRBV27 and TRBJ1-1; 9 bases match TRBD1. Losses at the gene ends were 5 bases for V and 4 bases for J; bases not matched to a gene: 5. Germline V lookup: CDR1 MNHEY, CDR2 SMNVEV (reference sequence). The CDR3 contains 14 residues. Here the CDR3 reads CASSQDRGGTEAFF. CDR3 bases: TGTGCCAGCAGTCAAGACAGGGGGGGCACTGAAGCTTTCTTT.

This clone has a single count. The chain is built from TRBV7-7 and TRBJ2-7; 11 bases fit TRBD2. Trimming at V came to 3 bases and at J to 3 bases, leaving 10 bases not matched to a gene. Germline V gene sequence: CDR1 SSHAT, CDR2 FNYEAQ (reference sequence). The CDR3 totals 17 residues. CDR3 sequence (DNA): TGTGCCAGCAGCTTTCCCCTAGCGGGAGGTGAATTCTACGAGCAGTACTTC. This gives the protein CASSFPLAGGEFYEQYF.

This chain joins TRBV29-1 and TRBJ2-5; perhaps TRBD1 as D (6 bases). This CDR3 has 13 amino acids. Germline CDR1 reads SQVTM; CDR2 reads ANQGSEA. V was shortened by 6 bases and J by 5 bases, with 16 bases between the two germline ends. The CDR3 DNA reads TGCAGCGTCAACCCAGGGGTTGGGGAGACCCAGTACTTC. It specifies CSVNPGVGETQYF.

V usage is TRBV4-2 and J usage is TRBJ2-5; 8 bases map to TRBD1. V lost 0 bases, J lost 11 bases, and 8 bases stayed unmatched. Germline V lookup: CDR1 LGHNA, CDR2 YNFKEQ. This CDR3 contains 14 residues. CDR3 sequence reads: CASSQEYADREQYF. In nucleotides, the CDR3 is TGTGCCAGCAGCCAAGAATATGCGGACAGGGAGCAGTACTTC.

The gene calls are TRBV19 and TRBJ2-3; D remains unclear. Trimming took 9 bases from V and 0 from J, leaving 13 bases between them. Germline V lookup: CDR1 LNHDA, CDR2 SQIVND (reference sequence). The CDR3 spans 14 residues. This CDR3 reads CASSLLSSTDTQYF. As DNA, the CDR3 is TGTGCCAGCTCCCTCTTGAGCAGCACAGATACGCAGTATTTT.

This clone has a single count. The rearrangement links TRBV7-2 to TRBJ2-2; D may correspond to TRBD1 or TRBD2 (5 bases each). Looked up from germline, CDR1 is SGHTA and CDR2 is FQGNSA. V was trimmed by 8 bases and J by 3 bases, leaving 16 bases between them. The CDR3 runs 15 residues. CDR3 sequence: CASVFGASDTGELFF. CDR3 nucleotides: TGTGCCAGCGTCTTCGGGGCGTCAGACACCGGGGAGCTGTTTTTT. The full variable domain, completed using reference TRBV7-2 and TRBJ2-2, is GAGVSQSPSNKVTEKGKDVELRCDPISGHTALYWYRQSLGQGLEFLIYFQGNSAPDKSGLPSDRFSAERTGGSVSTLTIQRTQQEDSAVYLCASVFGASDTGELFFGEGSRLTVL.

Ten or more counts support this clone. The genes are TRBV7-9 and TRBJ2-7, with TRBD1 identical over 10 bases. Germline-derived CDR1 and CDR2 are SEHNR and FQNEAQ (reference sequence). V lost 11 bases and J lost 6; bases outside the gene matches: 10. The CDR3 spans 13 residues. For the CDR3, the DNA is TGTGCCGGGGGCCGGGACAGGGGCCGCGAGCAGTACTTC. It is translated as CAGGRDRGREQYF.

This clone was seen more than once but under ten times. The CDR3 spells CASSRYQSHYEQYF. The CDR3 DNA is TGTGCCAGCAGCCGCTACCAAAGCCACTACGAGCAGTACTTC. V and J are TRBV11-2 and TRBJ2-7; unclear D gene. V lost 5 bases to trimming and J lost 3 bases, with 14 bases between them. The CDR3 runs to 14 residues. Germline V gene data show CDR1 as SGHAT and CDR2 as FQNNGV.

The rearrangement links TRBV27 to TRBJ1-5; a weak D match, TRBD1 (5 bases). Trimming pared 6 bases from V and 7 bases from J, leaving 13 bases between. CDR3 size: 13 residues. Looked up from germline, CDR1 is MNHEY and CDR2 is SMNVEV (reference sequence). The DNA for the CDR3 is TGTGCCAGCAGCCTAGAAAGGGGACAGCCCCAGCATTTT. Translating it yields CASSLERGQPQHF.

The CDR3 nucleotides read TGTGCCAGCAGCGGAACCAGGGCAGAGTCCGAGCAGTACTTC. Protein: CASSGTRAESEQYF. The rearrangement uses TRBV28 and TRBJ2-7; a possible D gene is TRBD1 (5 bases). V gave up 6 bases and J gave up 6 bases, with 18 bases separating them. Germline assignment: CDR1 MDHEN and CDR2 SYDVKM. The CDR3 consists of 14 residues. The entire variable domain, with the rest obtained from reference TRBV28 and TRBJ2-7, is as follows: DVKVTQSSRYLVKRTGEKVFLECVQDMDHENMFWYRQDPGLGLRLIYFSYDVKMKEKGDIPEGYSVSREKKERFSLILESASTNQTSMYLCASSGTRAESEQYFGPGTRLTVT.